The entry below describes one T cell receptor beta chain. This CDR3 contains 16 residues. The germline V gene encodes CDR1 SGHRS and CDR2 YFSETQ. The trim removed 4 bases at V and 1 base at J, leaving 3 bases unmatched. This entry belongs to a study of control samples from healthy donors and cancer patients. Clones were sequenced by immunoSEQ multiplex PCR, and TCRdb holds only the in-frame ones, with some missing. The sample lists approximately 69,000 clones; roughly 89% were seen once. The TCR comes from a man in his sixties with colorectal cancer. The rearrangement links TRBV5-1 to TRBJ2-2; 11 nucleotides match TRBD2. Sequenced sample: PBMCs. CDR3 sequence: CASSETSGVNTGELFF. CDR3 DNA: TGCGCCAGCAGCGAGACTAGCGGGGTGAACACCGGGGAGCTGTTTTTT.